A single sample is the source of the 29 T cell receptor beta chains below, sequenced in a study of T cells in Graves' hyperthyroidism and ophthalmopathy. The CDR3 regions of TCR beta were amplified from RNA transcripts. The primer set for the first-round RT-PCR of the TCR CDR3 was HTBI. TCRdb passed the multiplex PCR reads through MiXCR, listing each CDR3 protein once. Altogether roughly 740,000 distinct CDR3 sequences are present, roughly 15% being singletons, with the ten largest covering over 7.5%. The source material was blood. Receptor source: a man aged 18 to 30 with Graves' hyperthyroidism.

The rearrangement links TRBV11-3 to TRBJ2-1, with unresolved D. V was pared by 7 bases and J by 4 bases, with 8 bases between. Germline V gene lookup returns CDR1 SGHNT and CDR2 YENEEA. This CDR3 is 12 amino acids long. For the CDR3, the DNA is TGTGCCAGCATGGGTAGATACAATGAGCAGTTCTTC. Residues: CASMGRYNEQFF. Variable domain in full (rest from reference TRBV11-3 and TRBJ2-1): EAGVVQSPRYKIIEKKQPVAFWCNPISGHNTLYWYLQNLGQGPELLIRYENEEAVDDSQLPKDRFSAERLKGVDSTLKIQPAELGDSAVYLCASMGRYNEQFFGPGTRLTVL.

Of note for this clonotype: Mismatch with germline at one junction end may stem from a read error. The chain combines TRBV28 with TRBJ2-2; D perhaps matches TRBD2 (5 bases). This CDR3 spans 12 amino acids. Looked up from germline, CDR1 is MDHEN and CDR2 is SYDVKM. The CDR3 reads CASSLYIGEPFF. CDR3 nucleotide sequence: TGTGCCAGCAGCCTTTATATCGGGGAGCCGTTTTTT.

In this sample, this clonotype turned up many times. The chain has TRBV20-1 and TRBJ2-7; 9 positions agree with TRBD2. J gave up 5 bases and V 3 bases, and 5 bases lay outside the gene matches. Germline CDR1 reads DFQATT; CDR2 reads SNEGSKA (reference sequence). The CDR3 has 13 amino acids. CDR3 bases: TGCAGTGCTAGGGCTAGCGGGACGCACGAGCAGTACTTC. Amino acid sequence: CSARASGTHEQYF.

This clonotype has at least ten counts. The V and J genes are TRBV10-3 and TRBJ2-7; TRBD1 matches 8 bases. V was pared by 6 bases and J by 0 bases, with 4 bases of the junction left unmatched. This CDR3 is 14 amino acids long. Germline V gives CDR1 ENHRY, CDR2 SYGVKD. The DNA of the CDR3 is TGTGCCATCAGGCGGGACAGGAGCTCCTACGAGCAGTACTTC. It is translated as CAIRRDRSSYEQYF.

The chain recombines TRBV19 with TRBJ2-1; D may be TRBD1 (6 bases). The CDR3 contains 15 residues. CDR1 is LNHDA and CDR2 is SQIVND in the germline V gene (reference sequence). V was trimmed by 7 bases and J by 6 bases, leaving 19 bases between them. The DNA of the CDR3 is TGTGCCAGTATTGGGGGCGCTGCTAGTAGCAATGAGCAGTTCTTC. Its protein is CASIGGAASSNEQFF. Full variable domain (missing parts from reference TRBV19 and TRBJ2-1): DGGITQSPKYLFRKEGQNVTLSCEQNLNHDAMYWYRQDPGQGLRLIYYSQIVNDFQKGDIAEGYSVSREKKESFPLTVTSAQKNPTAFYLCASIGGAASSNEQFFGPGTRLTVL.

J is TRBJ2-1 and V is TRBV7-3, with D maybe TRBD1 (5 bases). The germline V gene encodes CDR1 SGHTA and CDR2 FQGTGA. CDR3 length: 15 residues. The ends were cut back, 5 bases at V and 4 bases at J, with 15 bases in the middle. The CDR3 DNA reads as TGTGCCAGCAGCCTTCTCTCGGACATTTACAATGAGCAGTTCTTC. Amino acid sequence: CASSLLSDIYNEQFF.

The gene calls are TRBV19 and TRBJ2-2; D is unclear. From germline, CDR1 is LNHDA and CDR2 SQIVND (reference sequence). V was cut by 5 bases and J by 3 bases, with 10 bases left in between. CDR3 length equals 14 residues. CDR3 protein: CASSAVSYTGELFF. The CDR3 region has the DNA TGTGCCAGTAGTGCCGTCAGCTACACCGGGGAGCTGTTTTTT.

This chain uses TRBV9 with TRBJ2-1; 8 positions match TRBD2. Losses at the gene ends were 2 bases for V and 5 bases for J; bases not matched to a gene: 3. Germline values: CDR1 SGDLS, CDR2 YYNGEE. The CDR3 totals 14 residues. The CDR3 DNA follows: TGTGCCAGCAGCGTGGCAGCGGGAGACAATGAGCAGTTCTTC. Encoded protein: CASSVAAGDNEQFF.

This clonotype has more than one count but fewer than ten. The chain joins TRBV20-1 to TRBJ2-1; 7 nucleotides match TRBD2. CDR3 size: 14 residues. The germline gives CDR1 DFQATT, CDR2 SNEGSKA (reference sequence). The V gene end was trimmed by 5 bases and the J gene end by 0 bases; junction bases not matched to a gene: 4. CDR3 region: CSALSGPSYNEQFF. CDR3 nucleotide sequence: TGCAGTGCTCTTAGCGGGCCCTCCTACAATGAGCAGTTCTTC.

This clonotype has a count of ten or more. The V call is TRBV30, the J call TRBJ2-7, with 7 nucleotides matching TRBD1. The CDR3 contains 12 residues. CDR1 is GTSNPN, CDR2 SVGIG, per germline (reference sequence). Unmatched junction bases numbered 0, after V lost 3 bases and J lost 1 base. CDR3 nucleotide sequence: TGTGCCTGGAGGGACAGGTCCTACGAGCAGTACTTC. It is translated as CAWRDRSYEQYF.

This clonotype has ten or more counts. The chain carries TRBV12-3 or TRBV12-4 and TRBJ2-1; D is possibly TRBD2 (5 bases). There are 15 residues in the CDR3. The V and J ends lost 7 bases and 0 bases respectively, with 13 bases between them. CDR3 region: CASKEDSSSYNEQFF. DNA for the CDR3: TGTGCCAGCAAAGAGGACTCGAGCTCCTACAATGAGCAGTTCTTC.

The V call is TRBV5-5, the J call TRBJ1-4; D ambiguous. Trimming removed 2 bases at V and 0 bases at J, with 8 bases between. The CDR3 loop spans 15 amino acids. Germline V lookup: CDR1 SGHKS, CDR2 YYEKEE (reference sequence). Here the CDR3 DNA reads TGTGCCAGCAGCTTCCGTCCTTCAACTAATGAAAAACTGTTTTTT. Translation: CASSFRPSTNEKLFF.

J is TRBJ1-2 and V is TRBV7-9; 8 bases align to TRBD1. CDR1 SEHNR and CDR2 FQNEAQ come from the germline V gene (reference sequence). The CDR3 covers 14 residues. The J segment lost 6 bases and the V segment lost 1 base, leaving 4 bases of the junction unmatched. The CDR3 nucleotides read TGTGCCAGCAGCTTAGGACAGGGGCGTGATGGCTACACCTTC. Translating it yields CASSLGQGRDGYTF.

This chain uses TRBV20-1 with TRBJ2-5; D is unresolved. Trimming removed 6 bases from V and 4 bases from J, with 18 bases in between. Germline loops: CDR1 DFQATT, CDR2 SNEGSKA (reference sequence). The CDR3 sequence is 14 residues long. CDR3 bases: TGCAGTGCCGGCCCCCCATCCCTCACAGAGACCCAGTACTTC. Amino acids: CSAGPPSLTETQYF.

This clonotype has just a few counts. The chain is built from TRBV3-1 and TRBJ2-7; the match to TRBD1 covers 8 bases. With 0 bases clipped from V and 6 bases from J, the junction kept 13 bases outside the gene matches. The CDR3 covers 17 residues. From germline, CDR1 is LGHDT and CDR2 YNNKEL (reference sequence). This CDR3 reads CASSQDTGRGQISEQYF. The CDR3 DNA reads TGTGCCAGCAGCCAAGATACCGGCAGGGGGCAAATAAGCGAGCAGTACTTC.

The table lists this clonotype with many counts. The V gene is TRBV2, the J gene TRBJ2-7; 7 bases are a match to TRBD1. Looked up from germline, CDR1 is SNHLY and CDR2 is FYNNEI. Trimming cost V 1 base and J 1 base; bases outside gene matches: 1. CDR3 size: 14 residues. The CDR3 coding sequence is TGTGCCAGCAGTGAAGAGACAGGGTCCTACGAGCAGTACTTC. It specifies CASSEETGSYEQYF.

A word on this clonotype: At one end, the junction sequence differs from germline, possibly due to a read error. V gene TRBV11-2 combines with J gene TRBJ2-3; D might be TRBD1 or TRBD2, each matching 6 bases. The CDR3 totals 17 residues. CDR1 is SGHAT and CDR2 is FQNNGV in the germline V gene. CDR3 sequence (DNA): TGCGCCAGCAGCCCACTACAAGGGGGAGGTGGCCCAGATACGCAGTATTTT. This translates into CASSPLQGGGGPDTQYF.

In its sample, this clonotype was seen a few times. The J gene is TRBJ2-7, the V gene TRBV4-1; D remains ambiguous. V lost 3 bases, J lost 0 bases, and 6 bases lay in between. CDR1 is MGHRA, CDR2 YSYEKL, per germline. This CDR3 is 13 amino acids long. CDR3 in amino acids: CASSQSISYEQYF. In DNA, the CDR3 is TGCGCCAGCAGCCAGAGCATCTCCTACGAGCAGTACTTC.

The chain uses TRBV5-1 and TRBJ2-7; D remains ambiguous. Germline CDR1 is SGHRS and CDR2 is YFSETQ. V lost 0 bases and J lost 0, with 10 bases in between. The length of the CDR3 is 15 residues. CDR3 nucleotide sequence: TGCGCCAGCAGCTTGGACATCCCGGCCTCCTACGAGCAGTACTTC. This encodes CASSLDIPASYEQYF.

This clonotype was detected many times. The chain has TRBV20-1 and TRBJ2-1; 8 positions agree with TRBD2. V lost 2 bases and J lost 2; bases outside the gene matches: 8. In germline, CDR1 is DFQATT, CDR2 SNEGSKA (reference sequence). The CDR3 sequence is 16 residues long. CDR3 nucleotide sequence: TGCAGTGCTAGATTGCCCGCAGCGGGGGCCTACAATGAGCAGTTCTTC. This encodes CSARLPAAGAYNEQFF.

In this sample, this clonotype turned up once. The chain recombines TRBV4-1 with TRBJ2-1; possibly TRBD2 for D (5 bases). Germline CDR1 is MGHRA and CDR2 is YSYEKL. Trimming cost V 3 bases and J 4 bases, with 13 bases left between them. The CDR3 loop spans 15 amino acids. The chain's CDR3 is CASSQVRLAYNEQFF. CDR3 bases: TGCGCCAGCAGCCAGGTACGGCTAGCTTACAATGAGCAGTTCTTC.

The sample holds many counts of this clonotype. The gene calls are TRBV28 and TRBJ2-7, with TRBD1 matching over 7 bases. The CDR3 spans 14 residues. The ends lost 5 bases at V and 2 bases at J; junction bases unmatched: 6. Germline V gene lookup returns CDR1 MDHEN and CDR2 SYDVKM. In nucleotides, the CDR3 is TGTGCCAGCAGTCCAGGGGGTTCCACCTACGAGCAGTACTTC. Its translation is CASSPGGSTYEQYF.

This clonotype was detected ten times or more. The chain is built from TRBV2 and TRBJ2-3, with 12 bases lining up with TRBD2. The junction had 6 bases not matched to a gene; V was cut back by 3 bases and J by 5 bases. This CDR3 is 16 amino acids long. Looked up from germline, CDR1 is SNHLY and CDR2 is FYNNEI. The CDR3 here is CASSDQTSGRGDTQYF. The CDR3 DNA reads TGTGCCAGCAGTGACCAGACTAGCGGGAGAGGAGATACGCAGTATTTT. Combining the CDR3 with reference TRBV2 and TRBJ2-3 gives the whole variable domain EPEVTQTPSHQVTQMGQEVILRCVPISNHLYFYWYRQILGQKVEFLVSFYNNEISEKSEIFDDQFSVERPDGSNFTLKIRSTKLEDSAMYFCASSDQTSGRGDTQYFGPGTRLTVL.

The chain uses TRBV6-1 and TRBJ2-7, with D unresolved. CDR1 and CDR2 from the germline V gene are MNHNS and SASEGT. There are 13 residues in the CDR3. V dropped 6 bases and J dropped 3 bases, with 12 bases sitting between them. The CDR3 reads CASSITRSYEQYF. The DNA of the CDR3 is TGTGCCAGCAGCATTACCCGCAGCTACGAGCAGTACTTC.

In the case of this clonotype: A clone one base away is much larger, so this may be a read error. V is TRBV29-1 and J is TRBJ2-2; TRBD1 might be the D (6 bases). The CDR3 loop spans 15 amino acids. CDR1 and CDR2 (germline): SQVTM, ANQGSEA. The CDR3 loop reads CGVTGHLLGTGELFF. CDR3 coding DNA: TGCGGCGTCACGGGACACCTCTTGGGGACCGGGGAGCTGTTTTTT.

The rearrangement joins TRBV19 to TRBJ2-7; 10 positions agree with TRBD1. The junction had 4 bases not matched to a gene; V was cut back by 3 bases and J by 2 bases. CDR1 and CDR2 (germline): LNHDA, SQIVND (reference sequence). The CDR3 extends over 15 amino acids. The CDR3 DNA follows: TGTGCCAGTAGTATGACAGGACAGGGGGCCTACGAGCAGTACTTC. As protein: CASSMTGQGAYEQYF.

In this sample, this clonotype turned up many times. The genes are TRBV11-2 and TRBJ1-1; tentative D call: TRBD1 (6 bases). Germline loops: CDR1 SGHAT, CDR2 FQNNGV. Trimming shortened V by 2 bases and J by 4 bases, and 11 bases separated the two germline ends. This CDR3 has 14 amino acids. The CDR3 region has the DNA TGTGCCAGCAGCTTAACCCAGGGGAGCACTGAAGCTTTCTTT. Its translation is CASSLTQGSTEAFF.

This clonotype appeared many times. CDR3 in DNA: TGTGCCAGCAGTGGAGGACTAGCGGAATACAATGAGCAGTTCTTC. Amino acid sequence: CASSGGLAEYNEQFF. V is TRBV7-8 and J is TRBJ2-1, with 10 bases fitting TRBD2. The CDR3 covers 15 residues. The ends lost 6 bases at V and 4 bases at J; junction bases unmatched: 6. Germline V gives CDR1 SGHVS, CDR2 FQNEAQ.

In its sample, this clonotype was seen many times. The chain is built from TRBV15 and TRBJ2-3; 8 bases are shared with TRBD2. The germline CDR1 and CDR2 sequences are LNHNV and YYDKDF (reference sequence). The CDR3 is 16 amino acids. The junction had 10 bases not matched to a gene; V was cut back by 4 bases and J by 4 bases. The CDR3 loop is CATSKTAGEAPDTQYF. The CDR3 bases are TGTGCCACCAGCAAGACAGCGGGAGAGGCCCCAGATACGCAGTATTTT.